The 27 T cell receptor beta chains below all came from one sample that was sequenced in a study of blood T cell repertoires in COVID-19 (dated by TCRdb to 2020 to 2022). The library was built by means of the immunoSEQ multiplex PCR assay. Drawn from immuneACCESS, this table holds only the in-frame rearrangements with V and J called that TCRdb kept. Clones are partly lost; checked studies trace under half to an unresolved V gene and leave the rest unexplained. The sample table holds about 110,000 clones, of which 70% to 90% were seen once. The ten biggest clones cover 4% to 5.5% of the sample. Sequences were obtained from peripheral blood. The origin of the receptors is a human donor in a cohort sampled during active COVID-19.

This clone is a singleton in its sample. The chain carries TRBV10-1 and TRBJ1-5; a weak D match, TRBD1 (5 bases). V lost 3 bases to trimming and J lost 6 bases, with 9 bases between them. CDR3 size: 13 residues. Germline V gives CDR1 WNHNN, CDR2 SYGVQD (reference sequence). CDR3 coding DNA: TGCGCCAGCAGTGACGGGGGAAGTCAGCCCCAGCATTTT. Its translation is CASSDGGSQPQHF.

The J gene is TRBJ1-2, the V gene TRBV6-6, with D maybe TRBD1 (6 bases). The V gene lost 8 bases and the J gene lost 2 bases, with 15 bases spanning the gap. This CDR3 region has 14 residues. Germline V CDR1 and CDR2: MNHNY, SVGAGI (reference sequence). CDR3 sequence: CASVKEGGNYGYTF. The CDR3 DNA sequence: TGTGCCAGCGTGAAAGAAGGGGGAAACTATGGCTACACCTTC.

This clone was detected only once. The rearrangement joins TRBV7-9 to TRBJ2-7, with 9 bases fitting TRBD2. Per germline, CDR1 SEHNR and CDR2 FQNEAQ (reference sequence). The CDR3 runs 15 residues. Losses at the gene ends were 4 bases for V and 3 bases for J; bases not matched to a gene: 7. The CDR3 region is CASSSYSGSSYEQYF. The CDR3 DNA follows: TGTGCCAGCAGCTCCTATAGCGGGAGCAGCTACGAGCAGTACTTC. Using reference TRBV7-9 and TRBJ2-7 for the parts outside the CDR3, the full variable domain is DTGVSQNPRHKITKRGQNVTFRCDPISEHNRLYWYRQTLGQGPEFLTYFQNEAQLEKSRLLSDRFSAERPKGSFSTLEIQRTEQGDSAMYLCASSSYSGSSYEQYFGPGTRLTVT.

This clone was seen just once. The J gene is TRBJ2-7, the V gene TRBV11-2; D gene uncertain. This CDR3 has 14 amino acids. The germline V gene encodes CDR1 SGHAT and CDR2 FQNNGV. V shed 0 bases and J shed 3 bases, with 9 bases lying between them. The CDR3 protein is CASSLEQKIYEQYF. The CDR3, as DNA: TGTGCCAGCAGCTTAGAACAGAAAATCTACGAGCAGTACTTC.

The J gene is TRBJ2-7, the V gene TRBV7-9; TRBD1 might be the D (5 bases). Germline lookup yields CDR1 SEHNR and CDR2 FQNEAQ (reference sequence). CDR3 length: 17 amino acids. V was trimmed by 1 base and J by 2 bases, leaving 18 bases between them. In DNA, the CDR3 is TGTGCCAGCAGCTTAGGGGGTTGGGTGGGGCTGACCTACGAGCAGTACTTC. Translation: CASSLGGWVGLTYEQYF.

The rearrangement links TRBV2 to TRBJ2-2; D might be TRBD1 (5 bases). Germline lookup yields CDR1 SNHLY and CDR2 FYNNEI. Trimming left V 4 bases short and J 8 bases short, with 8 bases between. The CDR3 spans 12 residues. The DNA for the CDR3 is TGTGCCAGCAGTGCCAGGGTAGGGGAGCTGTTTTTT. Amino acids: CASSARVGELFF.

This clone was detected once. The V and J genes are TRBV29-1 and TRBJ1-1, with 9 bases fitting TRBD1. The germline V gene encodes CDR1 SQVTM and CDR2 ANQGSEA. Trimming cost V 1 base and J 4 bases; bases outside gene matches: 10. The CDR3 length is 16 residues. Here the CDR3 DNA reads TGCAGCGTTGAAGTGAGGCAACAGGGGGCTGGCACTGAAGCTTTCTTT. Its protein is CSVEVRQQGAGTEAFF.

This rearrangement joins TRBV6-5 to TRBJ1-1; 8 bases match TRBD1. Germline-derived CDR1 and CDR2 are MNHEY and SVGAGI. The length of the CDR3 is 15 residues. V was clipped by 7 bases and J by 5 bases; unmatched bases: 12. The CDR3 is CASTHRGVGTTEAFF. CDR3 DNA: TGTGCCAGCACCCACAGGGGGGTCGGTACGACTGAAGCTTTCTTT.

This chain links TRBV19 with TRBJ1-5; 7 bases fit TRBD1. V dropped 4 bases and J dropped 5; count of bases not matched to a gene: 2. Germline V gene sequence: CDR1 LNHDA, CDR2 SQIVND (reference sequence). This CDR3 has 13 residues. The DNA for the CDR3 is TGTGCCAGTAGTAGCGACAGGGATCAGCCCCAGCATTTT. Its translation: CASSSDRDQPQHF.

This chain connects TRBV7-3 to TRBJ2-1; TRBD2 might be the D (6 bases). Germline CDR1 SGHTA, CDR2 FQGTGA. This CDR3 is built from 15 residues. The V gene lost 3 bases and the J gene lost 1 base, with 10 bases spanning the gap. The CDR3 is CASSFAGTSYNEQFF. CDR3 bases: TGTGCCAGCAGCTTTGCCGGGACTTCCTACAATGAGCAGTTCTTC.

The V gene is TRBV3-1 (or the pseudogene TRBV3-2), the J gene TRBJ1-6; D is ambiguous. Between the trimmed V and J ends, which lost 2 bases and 10 bases, there was a span of 9 bases. The CDR3 extends over 13 amino acids. Per germline, CDR1 LGHDT and CDR2 YNNKEL (reference sequence). The DNA of the CDR3 is TGTGCCAGCAGCCAAATGCGGGAATCACCCCTCCACTTT. Translating gives CASSQMRESPLHF.

The chain has TRBV11-2 and TRBJ1-2; D is possibly TRBD1 (5 bases). Germline loops: CDR1 SGHAT, CDR2 FQNNGV. Trimming pared 3 bases from V and 7 bases from J, leaving 9 bases between. The CDR3 covers 12 residues. The CDR3 DNA reads as TGTGCCAGCAGCTTTGGGGGGGGTGGCTACACCTTC. Protein product: CASSFGGGGYTF. The whole variable domain, remainder taken from reference TRBV11-2 and TRBJ1-2, is EAGVAQSPRYKIIEKRQSVAFWCNPISGHATLYWYQQILGQGPKLLIQFQNNGVVDDSQLPKDRFSAERLKGVDSTLKIQPAKLEDSAVYLCASSFGGGGYTFGSGTRLTVV.

The J gene is TRBJ2-1, the V gene TRBV7-9; 12 bases are shared with TRBD2. The germline gives CDR1 SEHNR, CDR2 FQNEAQ (reference sequence). The ends lost 6 bases at V and 4 bases at J; junction bases unmatched: 4. This CDR3 comprises 15 residues. The CDR3 here is CASSYLAGGYNEQFF. In DNA, the CDR3 is TGTGCCAGCAGTTACCTAGCGGGAGGGTACAATGAGCAGTTCTTC.

The chain carries TRBV21-1 and TRBJ2-3; the D call of TRBD2 is as the table states it, not checked on the DNA. TRBV21-1 corresponds to a pseudogene. This CDR3 is built from 17 residues. Here the CDR3 reads CASSKGGTSGAPDTQYF. The CDR3 DNA reads TGTGCCAGCAGCAAAGGAGGGACTAGCGGGGCCCCAGATACGCAGTATTTT.

This clone was recorded only once. The rearrangement joins TRBV5-4 to TRBJ2-3; 10 bases are a match to TRBD2. The length of the CDR3 is 16 residues. The V segment lost 2 bases and the J segment 0 bases; nucleotides outside the gene matches: 3. The V gene's germline CDR1 is SGHNT and CDR2 YYREEE (reference sequence). CDR3 loop: CASSLRLAGSTDTQYF. The CDR3 DNA reads TGTGCCAGCAGCTTAAGACTAGCGGGTAGCACAGATACGCAGTATTTT.

The CDR3, as DNA: TGTGCCAGCAGCTTAGAACAACAAAAAAACTATGGCTACACCTTC. Translation gives CASSLEQQKNYGYTF. V gene TRBV11-3 combines with J gene TRBJ1-2; the D is unclear. V was trimmed by 0 bases and J by 2 bases, leaving 10 bases between them. The germline V gene has CDR1 SGHNT and CDR2 YENEEA. This CDR3 region has 15 residues.

The chain recombines TRBV5-4 with TRBJ1-1; D gene ambiguous. This CDR3 is 12 amino acids long. The germline V gene encodes CDR1 SGHNT and CDR2 YYREEE (reference sequence). Trimming removed 4 bases at V and 5 bases at J, with 9 bases between. CDR3 amino acids: CASSLRGTEAFF. The CDR3 bases are TGTGCCAGCAGCCTGAGAGGGACTGAAGCTTTCTTT. Supplemented by reference TRBV5-4 and TRBJ1-1, the full variable domain reads ETGVTQSPTHLIKTRGQQVTLRCSSQSGHNTVSWYQQALGQGPQFIFQYYREEENGRGNFPPRFSGLQFPNYSSELNVNALELDDSALYLCASSLRGTEAFFGQGTRLTVV.

The V and J genes are TRBV4-2 and TRBJ2-7; TRBD2 agrees at 7 bases. Germline trimming cut 3 bases from V and 3 bases from J; bases unmatched to any gene: 2. The CDR3 spans 13 residues. In germline, CDR1 is LGHNA, CDR2 YNFKEQ. CDR3 in DNA: TGTGCCAGCAGCCAGGGGGGGGGCTACGAGCAGTACTTC. It translates to CASSQGGGYEQYF.

The chain joins TRBV19 to TRBJ2-4; 8 nucleotides align to TRBD1. The CDR3 runs to 14 residues. The germline gives CDR1 LNHDA, CDR2 SQIVND (reference sequence). The trim removed 4 bases at V and 9 bases at J, leaving 8 bases unmatched. CDR3 nucleotide sequence: TGTGCCAGTAGTAGAGGGGCAGGGGGCAGCATTCAGTACTTC. It codes for CASSRGAGGSIQYF.

This clone was observed a single time. CDR3 in amino acids: CASRTWGGEDTEAFF. CDR3 nucleotide sequence: TGTGCCAGCAGGACCTGGGGGGGCGAGGACACTGAAGCTTTCTTT. The V and J genes are TRBV6-5 and TRBJ1-1; TRBD1 might be the D (6 bases). CDR1 and CDR2 (germline): MNHEY, SVGAGI. This CDR3 is built from 15 residues. The germline V and J ends were trimmed by 6 bases and 3 bases, with 17 bases remaining between them.

The chain couples TRBV10-2 to TRBJ2-1, with 12 bases identical to TRBD2. This CDR3 is built from 18 residues. Unmatched junction bases numbered 15, after V lost 4 bases and J lost 8 bases. The germline V gene has CDR1 WSHSY and CDR2 SAAADI. Written as DNA, the CDR3 is TGCGCCAGCAGTGGGTCAACTAGCCCGGGACTAGCGGGCGATGAGCAGTTCTTC. Encoded protein: CASSGSTSPGLAGDEQFF.

This clone was counted once. V gene TRBV7-2 combines with J gene TRBJ2-1, with D perhaps TRBD2 (6 bases). Trimming shortened V by 5 bases and J by 12 bases, and 17 bases separated the two germline ends. Germline loops: CDR1 SGHTA, CDR2 FQGNSA. This CDR3 spans 13 amino acids. The CDR3 spells CASSPREPGGQFF. The DNA for the CDR3 is TGTGCCAGCAGCCCCCGGGAGCCAGGCGGGCAGTTCTTC.

This chain joins TRBV7-3 and TRBJ2-3, with D maybe TRBD2 (5 bases). V lost 4 bases and J 6 bases, leaving 11 bases between the germline ends. The length of the CDR3 is 13 residues. CDR1 and CDR2 from the germline V gene are SGHTA and FQGTGA. The CDR3 nucleotides read TGTGCCAGCAGCTCTACGAAGCGGGATACGCAGTATTTT. Translated, it gives CASSSTKRDTQYF. Full variable domain (outside the CDR3, taken from reference TRBV7-3 and TRBJ2-3): GAGVSQTPSNKVTEKGKYVELRCDPISGHTALYWYRQSLGQGPEFLIYFQGTGAADDSGLPNDRFFAVRPEGSVSTLKIQRTERGDSAVYLCASSSTKRDTQYFGPGTRLTVL.

The chain uses TRBV4-2 and TRBJ2-2; 12 nucleotides line up with TRBD2. This CDR3 spans 19 amino acids. Germline V lookup: CDR1 LGHNA, CDR2 YNFKEQ. Trimming took 4 bases from V and 5 from J; bases not matched to a gene: 14. For the CDR3, the DNA is TGTGCCAGCAGCCCCCTGACTAGCGGGAGCCTTATGGGGACCGGGGAGCTGTTTTTT. This codes for CASSPLTSGSLMGTGELFF.

The CDR3 sequence: CASSTFSGLSYEQYF. CDR3 DNA: TGTGCCAGCAGCACATTCTCCGGACTCTCCTACGAGCAGTACTTC. The V call is TRBV7-8, the J call TRBJ2-7; TRBD2 is a possible D gene (5 bases). The germline V gene encodes CDR1 SGHVS and CDR2 FQNEAQ. The CDR3 length is 15 residues. Trimming removed 5 bases from V and 0 bases from J, with 14 bases in between.

The chain carries TRBV7-9 and TRBJ2-1; 8 nucleotides agree with TRBD2. Looked up from germline, CDR1 is SEHNR and CDR2 is FQNEAQ (reference sequence). With 1 base clipped from V and 6 bases from J, the junction kept 8 bases outside the gene matches. The CDR3 extends over 16 amino acids. CDR3 DNA: TGTGCCAGCAGCTTAGTTGCGGGAGGAGCGGCCAATGAGCAGTTCTTC. Residues: CASSLVAGGAANEQFF. Variable domain in full (rest from reference TRBV7-9 and TRBJ2-1): DTGVSQNPRHKITKRGQNVTFRCDPISEHNRLYWYRQTLGQGPEFLTYFQNEAQLEKSRLLSDRFSAERPKGSFSTLEIQRTEQGDSAMYLCASSLVAGGAANEQFFGPGTRLTVL.

This clone was picked up a small number of times. The J gene is TRBJ2-3, the V gene TRBV4-1; possibly TRBD2 for D (5 bases). The length of the CDR3 is 16 residues. CDR1 and CDR2 from the germline V gene are MGHRA and YSYEKL. Trimming removed 4 bases from V and 2 bases from J, with 16 bases in between. CDR3 region: CASSPRGLTDTDTQYF. In nucleotides, the CDR3 is TGCGCCAGCAGCCCAAGAGGGCTTACCGACACAGATACGCAGTATTTT.